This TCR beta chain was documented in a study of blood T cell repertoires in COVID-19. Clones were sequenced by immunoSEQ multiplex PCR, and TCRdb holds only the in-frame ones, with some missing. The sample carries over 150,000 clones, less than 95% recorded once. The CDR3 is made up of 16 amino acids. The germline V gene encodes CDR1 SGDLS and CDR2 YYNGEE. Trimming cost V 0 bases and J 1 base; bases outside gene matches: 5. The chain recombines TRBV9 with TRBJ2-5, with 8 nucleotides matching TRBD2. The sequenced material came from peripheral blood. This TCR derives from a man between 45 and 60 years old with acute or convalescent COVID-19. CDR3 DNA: TGTGCCAGCAGCGTAGAGCGGGGGAGTAGCCAAGAGACCCAGTACTTC. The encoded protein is CASSVERGSSQETQYF.